This entry features one TCR beta chain sequence. Sequencing was performed with immunoSEQ multiplex PCR; in TCRdb, only in-frame clones are kept and a portion is missing. The repertoire holds some 300,000 clones, with 75% to 90% as singletons. J lost 2 bases, V lost 3 bases, and 7 bases had no gene match. The length of the CDR3 is 15 residues. Germline V gives CDR1 SGHRS, CDR2 YFSETQ. These data are taken from a study of blood T cell repertoires in COVID-19. This clonotype originated in a woman between 70 and 85 years old with COVID-19, enrolled during active disease. The chain employs TRBV5-1 and TRBJ2-5, with 7 nucleotides matching TRBD1. Sequenced: peripheral blood. The CDR3 sequence: CASSWEDRVQETQYF. CDR3 DNA: TGCGCCAGCAGCTGGGAAGACAGGGTACAAGAGACCCAGTACTTC.